This entry describes one T cell receptor beta chain. Its antigen target is currently unknown. The sample holds no much larger clone one base away, and base qualities are not on file. TCRbeta CDR3 regions were amplified from genomic DNA using the immunoSEQ Assay, a bias-controlled multiplex PCR. Per the source publication's procedure: The number of nucleated cells in each sample was estimated by amplification of reference gene primers within the assay. Sequence reads were collapsed and filtered to measure the absolute abundance of every unique TCRbeta CDR3 rearrangement. For each sample, productive Simpson clonality was calculated as the square root of Simpson's diversity index across productive rearrangements. TCRdb obtained this table from immuneACCESS and retained in-frame rearrangements with V and J assigned. These tables miss some clones; where compared with another copy, unresolved V genes account for less than half of the shortfall, and the remainder is unexplained. V, J and clone size reflect that table, while D and trimming were determined from the DNA. Recorded for this sample are about 310,000 clones; over 75% of them occurred a single time. The ten largest clones represent 1% of the sample.

The collaborating institutions used their own protocols to collect whole blood in K2EDTA tubes. Collaborator samples were shipped for TCRbeta analysis as frozen whole blood, isolated PBMCs, or DNA extracted from either sample type. From a lookup of the germline V gene (reference sequence), CDR1 and CDR2 are MNHEY and SMNVEV. The cysteine opens and the phenylalanine closes a CDR3 of 15 amino acids. The read is trimmed to its CDR3 DNA, 45 bases read in frame from base 1. The V and J ends are trimmed by 5 bases and 4 bases, leaving 17 bases between them. This entry is derived from a study of blood T cell repertoires in COVID-19 (dated by TCRdb to the early 2020s). Concerning the study at large: Samples from collaborators originated in the United States, Italy and Spain and spanned both the acute and convalescent phases of COVID-19. The sample metadata nearly always contained a de-identified subject ID, COVID-19 status, age in years and sex. A freely available public database, intended as a resource for researchers studying the immune response to SARS-CoV-2, is where the repertoires were released. The prospective study material was composed of cDNA or gDNA derived from T cells, B-cell-depleted T cells, or PBMCs. Subjects who had been exposed to COVID-19, were actively infected with it, or had recovered from it provided the deeply sampled blood TCRbeta repertoires that made up the dataset. Samples were obtained from the ongoing ImmuneRACE study (first 160 participants) and from about 1,300 subjects provided by 6 global collaborators. Where available, HLA class I and class II types were taken from metadata supplied by the sample provider and were not determined by assay-based typing.

On the study overall, not on this receptor specifically: The amount of clinical and demographic metadata varied by source and participant and was provided uncurated.

The chain is encoded by TRBV27 joined to TRBJ1-2; the D gene is possibly TRBD1, with 6 bases matching. The source material was peripheral blood. The receptor's source is a man in his fifties or sixties with active or convalescent COVID-19. DNA sequence: TGTGCCAGCAGTCAGATCAGGGGCGGGGGCTATGGCTACACCTTC. Translated, it gives CASSQIRGGGYGYTF.